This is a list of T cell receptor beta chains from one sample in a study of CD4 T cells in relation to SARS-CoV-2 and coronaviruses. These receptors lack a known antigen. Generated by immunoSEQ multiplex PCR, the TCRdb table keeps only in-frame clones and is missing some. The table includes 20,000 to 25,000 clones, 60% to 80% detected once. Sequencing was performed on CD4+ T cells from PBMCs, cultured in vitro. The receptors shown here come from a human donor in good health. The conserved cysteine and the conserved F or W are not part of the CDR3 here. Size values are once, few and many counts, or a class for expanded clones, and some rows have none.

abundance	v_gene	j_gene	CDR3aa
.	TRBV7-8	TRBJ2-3	ASSPGGTDTQY
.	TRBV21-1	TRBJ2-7	ASTLQTSGFYEQY
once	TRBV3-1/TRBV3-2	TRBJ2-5	ASSTRDRADIRETQY
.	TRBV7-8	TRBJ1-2	ASSRGPGAGGYT
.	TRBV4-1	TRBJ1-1	ASSHQTGEAF
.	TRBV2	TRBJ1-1	ASSDPGWMNTEAF
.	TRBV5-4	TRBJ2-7	ASSLIGGGYEQY
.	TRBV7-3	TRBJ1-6	ASSLTGDNSPLH
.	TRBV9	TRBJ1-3	ASSVGGTGNTIY
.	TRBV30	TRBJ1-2	AWSTKILSIRVPYGYT
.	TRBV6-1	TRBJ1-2	ASSEFVGIGQGRANYGYT
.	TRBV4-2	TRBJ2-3	ASSQDPVGDTDTQY
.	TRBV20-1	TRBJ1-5	SASGTGGQPQH
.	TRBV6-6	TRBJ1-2	ASSPLEGYT
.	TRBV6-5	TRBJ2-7	ASSYSGSLGDEQY
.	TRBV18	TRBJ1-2	ASSEGYNGYT
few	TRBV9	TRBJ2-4	ASSASLRGGKNIQY
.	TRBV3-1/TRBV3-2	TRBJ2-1	ASSQDWYEQF
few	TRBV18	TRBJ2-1	ASSPPGLAAEQF
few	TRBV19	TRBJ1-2	ASSRYVGIKDYGYT
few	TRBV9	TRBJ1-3	ASSVGGRNTIY
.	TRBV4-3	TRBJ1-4	ASSQVGNFQGEKLF
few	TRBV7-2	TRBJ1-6	ASSFPRASPLH
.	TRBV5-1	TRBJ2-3	ASARAGNLDRSTDTQY
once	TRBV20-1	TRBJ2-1	SASLASGGPYNEQF
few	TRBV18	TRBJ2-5	ASSPMETQY
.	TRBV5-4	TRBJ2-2	ASSHPDTGELF
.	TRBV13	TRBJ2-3	ASSPLGGGAADTQY
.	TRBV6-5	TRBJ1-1	ASSRGRAEAF
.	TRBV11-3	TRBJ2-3	ASSLGLAGGSTDTQY
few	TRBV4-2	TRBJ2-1	ASSQDTAGEAYNEQF
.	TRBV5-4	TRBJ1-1	ASSTGTQNTEAF
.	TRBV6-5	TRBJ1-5	ASAETGSNQPQH
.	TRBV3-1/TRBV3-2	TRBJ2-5	ASSYGTTETQY